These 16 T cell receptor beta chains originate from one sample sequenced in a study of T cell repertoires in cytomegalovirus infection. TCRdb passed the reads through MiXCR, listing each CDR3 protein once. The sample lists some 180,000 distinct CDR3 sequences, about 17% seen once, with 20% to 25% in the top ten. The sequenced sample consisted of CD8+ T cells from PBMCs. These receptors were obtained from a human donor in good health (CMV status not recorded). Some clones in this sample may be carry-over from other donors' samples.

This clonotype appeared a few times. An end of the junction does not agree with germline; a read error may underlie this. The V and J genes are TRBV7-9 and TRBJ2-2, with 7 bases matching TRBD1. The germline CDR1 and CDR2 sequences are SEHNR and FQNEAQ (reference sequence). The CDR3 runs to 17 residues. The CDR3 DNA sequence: TGTGCCAGCACCTTACCCTCCGGGACAGCGAACACCGGGGAGCTGTTTTTT. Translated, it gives CASTLPSGTANTGELFF.

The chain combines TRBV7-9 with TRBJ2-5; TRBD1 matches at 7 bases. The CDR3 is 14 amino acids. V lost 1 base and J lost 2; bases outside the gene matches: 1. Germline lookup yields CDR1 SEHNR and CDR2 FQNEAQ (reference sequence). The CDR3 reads CASSLEGQQETQYF. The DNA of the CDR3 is TGTGCCAGCAGCTTAGAGGGACAGCAAGAGACCCAGTACTTC.

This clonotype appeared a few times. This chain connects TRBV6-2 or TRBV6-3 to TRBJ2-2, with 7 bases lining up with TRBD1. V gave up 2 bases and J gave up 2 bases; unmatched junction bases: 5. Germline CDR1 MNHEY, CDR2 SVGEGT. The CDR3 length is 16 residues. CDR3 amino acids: CASSYRTGINTGELFF. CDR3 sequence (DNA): TGTGCCAGCAGTTACCGGACAGGTATAAACACCGGGGAGCTGTTTTTT.

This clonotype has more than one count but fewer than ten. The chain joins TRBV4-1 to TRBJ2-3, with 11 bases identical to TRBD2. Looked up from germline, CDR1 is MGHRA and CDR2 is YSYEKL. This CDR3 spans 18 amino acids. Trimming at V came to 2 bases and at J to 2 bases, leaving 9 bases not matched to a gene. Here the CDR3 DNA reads TGCGCCAGCAGCCAACGGAGTTCTAGCGGGGGGAACACAGATACGCAGTATTTT. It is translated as CASSQRSSSGGNTDTQYF.

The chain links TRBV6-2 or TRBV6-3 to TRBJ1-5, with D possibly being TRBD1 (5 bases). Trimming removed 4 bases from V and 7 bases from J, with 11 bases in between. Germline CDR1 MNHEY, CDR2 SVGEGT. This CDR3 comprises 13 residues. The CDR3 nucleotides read TGTGCCAGCAGTTCCCAGGGTGTCCAGCCCCAGCATTTT. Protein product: CASSSQGVQPQHF.

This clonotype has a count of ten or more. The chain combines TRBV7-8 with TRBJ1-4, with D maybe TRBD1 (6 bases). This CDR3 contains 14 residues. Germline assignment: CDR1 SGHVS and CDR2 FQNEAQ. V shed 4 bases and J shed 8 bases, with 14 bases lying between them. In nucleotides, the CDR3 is TGTGCCAGCAGCTGGGTCAGGGGCGGAGAAAAACTGTTTTTT. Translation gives CASSWVRGGEKLFF.

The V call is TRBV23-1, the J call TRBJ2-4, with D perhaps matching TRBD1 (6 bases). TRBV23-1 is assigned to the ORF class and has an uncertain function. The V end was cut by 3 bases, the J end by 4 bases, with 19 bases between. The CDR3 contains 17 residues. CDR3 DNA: TGCGCCAGCAGTCAGGGGTTGTTGGCAGGGGAAAAAAACATTCAGTACTTC. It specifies CASSQGLLAGEKNIQYF.

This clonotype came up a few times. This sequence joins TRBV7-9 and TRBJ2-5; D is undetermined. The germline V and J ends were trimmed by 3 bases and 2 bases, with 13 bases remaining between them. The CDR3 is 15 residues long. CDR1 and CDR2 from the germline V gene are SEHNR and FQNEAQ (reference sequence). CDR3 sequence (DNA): TGTGCCAGCAGCTTGGGCGTTGACTCGCAAGAGACCCAGTACTTC. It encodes CASSLGVDSQETQYF.

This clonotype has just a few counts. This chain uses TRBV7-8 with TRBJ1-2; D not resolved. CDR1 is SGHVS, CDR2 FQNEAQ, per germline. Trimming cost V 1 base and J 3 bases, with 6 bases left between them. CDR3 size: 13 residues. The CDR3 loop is CASSLGDHYGYTF. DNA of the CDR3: TGTGCCAGCAGCTTAGGTGACCACTATGGCTACACCTTC. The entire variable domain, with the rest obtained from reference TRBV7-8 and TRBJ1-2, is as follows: GAGVSQSPRYKVAKRGQDVALRCDPISGHVSLFWYQQALGQGPEFLTYFQNEAQLDKSGLPSDRFFAERPEGSVSTLKIQRTQQEDSAVYLCASSLGDHYGYTFGSGTRLTVV.

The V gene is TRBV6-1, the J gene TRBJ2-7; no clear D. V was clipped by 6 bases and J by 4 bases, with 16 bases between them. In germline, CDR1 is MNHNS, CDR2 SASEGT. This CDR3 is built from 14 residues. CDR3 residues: CASSDIFLQYEQYF. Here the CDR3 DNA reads TGTGCCAGCAGCGACATCTTCCTCCAATACGAGCAGTACTTC.

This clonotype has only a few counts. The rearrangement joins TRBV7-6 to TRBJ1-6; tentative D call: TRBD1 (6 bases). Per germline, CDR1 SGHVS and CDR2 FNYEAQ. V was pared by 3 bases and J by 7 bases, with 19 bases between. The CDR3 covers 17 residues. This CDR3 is CASSFGGEGGLNSPLHF. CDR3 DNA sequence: TGTGCCAGCAGCTTTGGGGGTGAGGGGGGCTTAAATTCACCCCTCCACTTT.

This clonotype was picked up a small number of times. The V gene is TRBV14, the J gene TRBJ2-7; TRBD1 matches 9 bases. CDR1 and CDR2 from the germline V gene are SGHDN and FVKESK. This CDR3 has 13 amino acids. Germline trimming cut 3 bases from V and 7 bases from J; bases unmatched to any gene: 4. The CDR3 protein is CASSHGTGKEQYF. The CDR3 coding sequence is TGTGCCAGCAGCCACGGGACAGGGAAAGAGCAGTACTTC.

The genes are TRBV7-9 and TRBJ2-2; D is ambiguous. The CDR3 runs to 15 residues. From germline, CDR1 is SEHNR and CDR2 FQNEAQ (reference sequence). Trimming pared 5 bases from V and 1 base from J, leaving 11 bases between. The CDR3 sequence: CASSPLGGNTGELFF. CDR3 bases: TGTGCCAGCAGCCCCCTGGGTGGGAACACCGGGGAGCTGTTTTTT.

CDR3 nucleotide sequence: TGCAGCGTTGAAGGGGGAGCGGGGGCTTGGGAAGAGACCCAGTACTTC. Amino acid sequence: CSVEGGAGAWEETQYF. The chain recombines TRBV29-1 with TRBJ2-5; 8 bases line up with TRBD2. This CDR3 contains 16 residues. Germline-derived CDR1 and CDR2 are SQVTM and ANQGSEA. Trimming removed 1 base from V and 3 bases from J; junction bases left unmatched: 10.

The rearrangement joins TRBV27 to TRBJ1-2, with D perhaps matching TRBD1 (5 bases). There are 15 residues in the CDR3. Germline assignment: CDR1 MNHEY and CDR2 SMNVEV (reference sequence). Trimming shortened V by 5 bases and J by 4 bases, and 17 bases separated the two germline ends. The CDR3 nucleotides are TGTGCCAGCAGTCAGGGTCCCGCAGGGAGCTATGGCTACACCTTC. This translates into CASSQGPAGSYGYTF.

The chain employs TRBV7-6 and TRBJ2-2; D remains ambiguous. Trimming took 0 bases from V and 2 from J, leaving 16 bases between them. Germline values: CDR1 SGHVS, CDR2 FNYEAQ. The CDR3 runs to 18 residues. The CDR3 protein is CASSLASLVAQNTGELFF. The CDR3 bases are TGTGCCAGCAGCTTAGCAAGTTTGGTAGCTCAAAACACCGGGGAGCTGTTTTTT.